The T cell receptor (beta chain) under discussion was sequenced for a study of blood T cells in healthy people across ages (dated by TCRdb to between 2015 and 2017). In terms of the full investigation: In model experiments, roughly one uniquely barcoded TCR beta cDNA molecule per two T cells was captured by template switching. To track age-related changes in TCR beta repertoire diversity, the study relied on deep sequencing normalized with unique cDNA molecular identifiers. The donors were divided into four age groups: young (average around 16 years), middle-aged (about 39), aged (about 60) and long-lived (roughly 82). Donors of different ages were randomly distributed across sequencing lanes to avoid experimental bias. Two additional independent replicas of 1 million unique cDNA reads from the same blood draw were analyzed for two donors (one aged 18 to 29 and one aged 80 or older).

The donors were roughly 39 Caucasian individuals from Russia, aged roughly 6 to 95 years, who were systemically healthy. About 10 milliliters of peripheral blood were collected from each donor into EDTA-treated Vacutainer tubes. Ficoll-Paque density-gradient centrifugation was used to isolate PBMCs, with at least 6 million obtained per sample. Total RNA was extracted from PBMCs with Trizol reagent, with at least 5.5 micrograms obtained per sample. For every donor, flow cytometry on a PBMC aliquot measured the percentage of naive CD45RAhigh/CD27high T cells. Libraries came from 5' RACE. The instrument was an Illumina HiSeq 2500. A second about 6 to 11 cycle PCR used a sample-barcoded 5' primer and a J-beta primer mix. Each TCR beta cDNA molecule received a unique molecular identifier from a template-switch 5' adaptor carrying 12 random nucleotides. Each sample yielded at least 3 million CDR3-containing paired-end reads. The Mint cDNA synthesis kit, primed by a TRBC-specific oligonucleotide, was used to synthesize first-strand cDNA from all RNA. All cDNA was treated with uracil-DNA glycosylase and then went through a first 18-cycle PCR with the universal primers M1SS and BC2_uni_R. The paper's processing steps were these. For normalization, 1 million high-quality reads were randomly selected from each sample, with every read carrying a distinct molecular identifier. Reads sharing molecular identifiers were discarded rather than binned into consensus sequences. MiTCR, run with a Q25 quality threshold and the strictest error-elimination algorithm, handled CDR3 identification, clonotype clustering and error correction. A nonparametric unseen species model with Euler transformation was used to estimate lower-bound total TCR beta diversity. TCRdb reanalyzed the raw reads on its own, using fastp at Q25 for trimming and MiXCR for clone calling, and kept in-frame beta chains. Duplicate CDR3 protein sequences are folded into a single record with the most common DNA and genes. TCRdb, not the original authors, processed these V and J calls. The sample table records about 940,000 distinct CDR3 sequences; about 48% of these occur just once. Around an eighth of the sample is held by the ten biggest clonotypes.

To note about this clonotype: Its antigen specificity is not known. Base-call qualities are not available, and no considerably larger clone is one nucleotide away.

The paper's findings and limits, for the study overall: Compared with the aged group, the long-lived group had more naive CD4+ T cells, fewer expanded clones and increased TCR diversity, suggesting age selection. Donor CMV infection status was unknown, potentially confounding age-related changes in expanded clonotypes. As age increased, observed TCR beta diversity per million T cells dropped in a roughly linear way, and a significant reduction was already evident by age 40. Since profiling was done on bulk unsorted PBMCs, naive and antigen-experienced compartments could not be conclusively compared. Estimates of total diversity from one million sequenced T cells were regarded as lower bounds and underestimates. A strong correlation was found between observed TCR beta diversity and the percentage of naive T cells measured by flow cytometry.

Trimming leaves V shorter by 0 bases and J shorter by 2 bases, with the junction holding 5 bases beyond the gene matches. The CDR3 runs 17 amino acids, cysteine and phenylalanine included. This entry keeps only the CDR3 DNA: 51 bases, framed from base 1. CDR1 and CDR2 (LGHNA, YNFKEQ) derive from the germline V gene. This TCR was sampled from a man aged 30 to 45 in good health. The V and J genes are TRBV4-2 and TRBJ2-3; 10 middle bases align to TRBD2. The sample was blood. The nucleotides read TGTGCCAGCAGCCAAGAGGCTAGCGGGGGCCCCACAGATACGCAGTATTTT. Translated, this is CASSQEASGGPTDTQYF.